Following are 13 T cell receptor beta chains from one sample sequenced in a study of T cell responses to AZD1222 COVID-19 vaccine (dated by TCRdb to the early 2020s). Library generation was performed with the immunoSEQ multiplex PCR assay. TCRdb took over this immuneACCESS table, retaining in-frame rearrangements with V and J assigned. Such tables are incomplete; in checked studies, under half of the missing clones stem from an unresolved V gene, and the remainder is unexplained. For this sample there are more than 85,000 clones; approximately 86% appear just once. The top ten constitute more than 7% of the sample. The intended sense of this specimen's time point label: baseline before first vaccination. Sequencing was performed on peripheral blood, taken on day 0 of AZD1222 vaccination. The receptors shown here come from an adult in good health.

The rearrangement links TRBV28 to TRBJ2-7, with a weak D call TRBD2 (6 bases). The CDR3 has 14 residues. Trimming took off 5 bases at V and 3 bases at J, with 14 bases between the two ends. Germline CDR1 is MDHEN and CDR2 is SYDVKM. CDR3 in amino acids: CASSTPGLFYEQYF. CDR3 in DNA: TGTGCCAGCAGTACCCCGGGACTCTTCTACGAGCAGTACTTC.

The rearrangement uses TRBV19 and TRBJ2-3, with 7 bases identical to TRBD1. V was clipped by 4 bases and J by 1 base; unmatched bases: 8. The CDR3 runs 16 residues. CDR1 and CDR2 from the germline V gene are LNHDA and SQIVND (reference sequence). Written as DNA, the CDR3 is TGTGCCAGTAGTAGTCCCGGAACAGGGGGCACAGATACGCAGTATTTT. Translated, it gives CASSSPGTGGTDTQYF. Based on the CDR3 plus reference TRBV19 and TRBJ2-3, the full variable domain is DGGITQSPKYLFRKEGQNVTLSCEQNLNHDAMYWYRQDPGQGLRLIYYSQIVNDFQKGDIAEGYSVSREKKESFPLTVTSAQKNPTAFYLCASSSPGTGGTDTQYFGPGTRLTVL.

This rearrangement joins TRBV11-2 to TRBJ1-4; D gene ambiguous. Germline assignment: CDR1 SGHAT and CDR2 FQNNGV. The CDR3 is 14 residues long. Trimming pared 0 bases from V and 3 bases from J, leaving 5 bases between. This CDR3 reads CASSLDMSNEKLFF. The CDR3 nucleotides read TGTGCCAGCAGCTTAGACATGTCTAATGAAAAACTGTTTTTT.

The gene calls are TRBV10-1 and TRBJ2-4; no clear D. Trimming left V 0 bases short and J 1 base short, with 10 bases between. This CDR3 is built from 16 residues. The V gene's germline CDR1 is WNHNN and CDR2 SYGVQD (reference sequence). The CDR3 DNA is TGCGCCAGCAGTGAGTCCGGCCTACGGGCCAAAAACATTCAGTACTTC. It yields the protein CASSESGLRAKNIQYF.

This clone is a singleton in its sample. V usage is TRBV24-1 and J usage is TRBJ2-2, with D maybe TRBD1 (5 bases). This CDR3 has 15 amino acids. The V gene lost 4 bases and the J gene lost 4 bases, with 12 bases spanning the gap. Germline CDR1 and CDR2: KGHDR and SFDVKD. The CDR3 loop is CATSEAGIGTGELFF. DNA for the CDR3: TGTGCCACCAGTGAGGCAGGGATAGGCACCGGGGAGCTGTTTTTT.

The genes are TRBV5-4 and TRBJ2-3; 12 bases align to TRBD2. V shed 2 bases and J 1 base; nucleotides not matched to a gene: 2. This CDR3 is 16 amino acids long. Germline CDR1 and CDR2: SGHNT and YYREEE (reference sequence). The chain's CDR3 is CASSLRLAGGTDTQYF. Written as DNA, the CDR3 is TGTGCCAGCAGCTTAAGACTAGCGGGAGGCACAGATACGCAGTATTTT.

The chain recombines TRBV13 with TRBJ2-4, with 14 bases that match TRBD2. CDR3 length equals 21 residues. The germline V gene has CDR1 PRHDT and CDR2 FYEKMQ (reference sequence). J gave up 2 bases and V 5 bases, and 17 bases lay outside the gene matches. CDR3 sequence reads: CASSMTPRTSGRTVSKNIQYF. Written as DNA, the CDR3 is TGTGCCAGCAGCATGACACCTCGGACTAGCGGGAGGACTGTGTCCAAAAACATTCAGTACTTC.

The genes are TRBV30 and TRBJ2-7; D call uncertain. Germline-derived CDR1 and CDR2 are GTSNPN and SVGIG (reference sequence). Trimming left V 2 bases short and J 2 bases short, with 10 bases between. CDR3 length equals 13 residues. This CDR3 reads CAWSPGTTYEQYF. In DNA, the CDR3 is TGTGCCTGGAGTCCGGGCACCACCTACGAGCAGTACTTC.

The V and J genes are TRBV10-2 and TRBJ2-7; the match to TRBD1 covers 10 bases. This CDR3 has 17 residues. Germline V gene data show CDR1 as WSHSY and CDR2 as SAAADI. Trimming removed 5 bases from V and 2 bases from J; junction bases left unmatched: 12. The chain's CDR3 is CASSTPPGQGTPYEQYF. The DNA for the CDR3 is TGCGCCAGCAGTACACCGCCGGGACAGGGGACCCCCTACGAGCAGTACTTC.

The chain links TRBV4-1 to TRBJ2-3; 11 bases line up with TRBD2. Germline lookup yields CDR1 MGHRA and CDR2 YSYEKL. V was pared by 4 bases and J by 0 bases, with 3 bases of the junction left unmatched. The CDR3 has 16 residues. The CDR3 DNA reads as TGCGCCAGCAGCCCACGGACTAGCGGGAGCACAGATACGCAGTATTTT. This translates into CASSPRTSGSTDTQYF.

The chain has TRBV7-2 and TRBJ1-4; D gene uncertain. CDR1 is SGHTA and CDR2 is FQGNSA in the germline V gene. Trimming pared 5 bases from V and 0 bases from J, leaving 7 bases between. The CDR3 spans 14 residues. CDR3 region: CASSPRPTNEKLFF. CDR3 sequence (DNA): TGTGCCAGCAGCCCGCGACCAACTAATGAAAAACTGTTTTTT.

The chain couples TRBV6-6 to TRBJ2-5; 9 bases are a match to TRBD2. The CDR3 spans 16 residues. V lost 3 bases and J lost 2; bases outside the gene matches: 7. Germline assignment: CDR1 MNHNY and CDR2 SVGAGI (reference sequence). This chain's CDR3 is CASSYSGGRGQETQYF. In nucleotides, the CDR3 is TGTGCCAGCAGTTATAGTGGCGGGAGGGGGCAAGAGACCCAGTACTTC.

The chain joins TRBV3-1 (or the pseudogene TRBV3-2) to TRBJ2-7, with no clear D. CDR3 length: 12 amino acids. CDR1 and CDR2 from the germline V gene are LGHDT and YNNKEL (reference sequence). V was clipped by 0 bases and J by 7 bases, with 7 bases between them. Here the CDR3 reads CASSQDTREQYF. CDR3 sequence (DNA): TGTGCCAGCAGCCAAGATACCCGGGAGCAGTACTTC.